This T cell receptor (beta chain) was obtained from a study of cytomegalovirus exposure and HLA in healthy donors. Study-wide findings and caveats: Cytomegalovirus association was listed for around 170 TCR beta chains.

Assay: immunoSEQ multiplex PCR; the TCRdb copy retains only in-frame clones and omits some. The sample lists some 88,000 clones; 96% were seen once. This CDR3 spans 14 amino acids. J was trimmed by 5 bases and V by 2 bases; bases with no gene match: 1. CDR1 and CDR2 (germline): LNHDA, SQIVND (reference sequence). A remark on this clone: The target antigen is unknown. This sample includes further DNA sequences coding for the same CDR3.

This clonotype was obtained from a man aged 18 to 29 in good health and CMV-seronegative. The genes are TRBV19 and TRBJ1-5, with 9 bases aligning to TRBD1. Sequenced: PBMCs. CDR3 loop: CASSIRQGDQPQHF. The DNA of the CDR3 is TGTGCCAGTAGTATAAGACAGGGGGATCAGCCCCAGCATTTT.